The text below deals with one TCR beta chain. TCRdb's copy holds only in-frame clones and misses some; the assay was immunoSEQ multiplex PCR. The sample carries fewer than 50,000 clones, around 83% recorded once. The sample comes from a study of T cells in localized non-small cell lung cancer. The sequencing used PBMCs, collected before any cancer treatment. This receptor was obtained from a man aged 40 to 75 with stage II lung adenocarcinoma.

Here the CDR3 reads CASSLHQPQHF. The CDR3 DNA is TGTGCCAGCAGTTTGCACCAGCCCCAGCATTTT. The V call is TRBV28, the J call TRBJ1-5; D gene uncertain. Germline values: CDR1 MDHEN, CDR2 SYDVKM. This CDR3 region has 11 residues. Trimming removed 3 bases at V and 7 bases at J, with 4 bases between.